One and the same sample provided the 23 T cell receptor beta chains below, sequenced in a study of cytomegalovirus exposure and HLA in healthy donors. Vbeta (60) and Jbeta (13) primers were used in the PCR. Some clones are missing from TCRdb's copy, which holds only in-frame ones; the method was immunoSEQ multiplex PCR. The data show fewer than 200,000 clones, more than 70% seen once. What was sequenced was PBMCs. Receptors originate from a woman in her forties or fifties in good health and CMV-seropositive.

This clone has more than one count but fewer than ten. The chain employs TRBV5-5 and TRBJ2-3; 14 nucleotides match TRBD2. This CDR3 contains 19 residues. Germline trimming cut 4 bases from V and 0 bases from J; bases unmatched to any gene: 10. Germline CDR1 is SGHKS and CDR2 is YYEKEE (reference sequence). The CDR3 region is CASSRGLAGGLISTDTQYF. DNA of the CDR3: TGTGCCAGCAGCCGCGGACTAGCGGGGGGACTAATAAGCACAGATACGCAGTATTTT.

The CDR3 is CASSHARQGGHGYTF. CDR3 bases: TGCGCCAGCAGCCATGCGAGACAGGGCGGCCATGGCTACACCTTC. The chain uses TRBV4-3 and TRBJ1-2; the match to TRBD1 covers 7 bases. With 3 bases clipped from V and 6 bases from J, the junction kept 10 bases outside the gene matches. This CDR3 has 15 amino acids. Germline V lookup: CDR1 LGHNA, CDR2 YSLEER.

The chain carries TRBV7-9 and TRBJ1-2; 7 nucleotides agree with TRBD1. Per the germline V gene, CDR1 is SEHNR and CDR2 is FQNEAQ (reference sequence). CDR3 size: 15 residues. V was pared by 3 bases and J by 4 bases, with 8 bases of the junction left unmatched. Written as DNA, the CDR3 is TGTGCCAGCAGCTTTAGGAACAGGGGCCTCTATGGCTACACCTTC. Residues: CASSFRNRGLYGYTF.

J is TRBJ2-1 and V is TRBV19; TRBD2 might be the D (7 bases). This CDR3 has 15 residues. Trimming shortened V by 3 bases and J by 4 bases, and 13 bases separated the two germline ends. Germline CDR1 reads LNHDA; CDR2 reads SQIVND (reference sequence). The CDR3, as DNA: TGTGCCAGTAGTATTGGGGGGGCGCGATACAATGAGCAGTTCTTC. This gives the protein CASSIGGARYNEQFF.

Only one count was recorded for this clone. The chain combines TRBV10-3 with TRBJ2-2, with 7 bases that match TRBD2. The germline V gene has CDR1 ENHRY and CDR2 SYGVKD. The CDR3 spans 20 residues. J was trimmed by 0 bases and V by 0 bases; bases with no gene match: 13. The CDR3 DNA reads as TGTGCCATCAGTGAGTCGATTGGCGGGAGAGCCACGCCGAACACCGGGGAGCTGTTTTTT. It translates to CAISESIGGRATPNTGELFF.

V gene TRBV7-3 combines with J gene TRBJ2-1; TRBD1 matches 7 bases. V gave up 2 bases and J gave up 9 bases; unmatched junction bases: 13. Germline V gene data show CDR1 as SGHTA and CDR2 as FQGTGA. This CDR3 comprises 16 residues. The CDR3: CASSLLTGAGMSEQFF. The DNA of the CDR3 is TGTGCCAGCAGCTTACTTACAGGGGCCGGGATGAGTGAGCAGTTCTTC.

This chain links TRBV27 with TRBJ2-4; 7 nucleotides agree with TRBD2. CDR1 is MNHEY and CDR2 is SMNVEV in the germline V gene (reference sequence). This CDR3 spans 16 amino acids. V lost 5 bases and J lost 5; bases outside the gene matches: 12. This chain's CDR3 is CASSKGAGAGENIQYF. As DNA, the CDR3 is TGTGCCAGCAGTAAAGGGGCGGGTGCGGGAGAAAACATTCAGTACTTC.

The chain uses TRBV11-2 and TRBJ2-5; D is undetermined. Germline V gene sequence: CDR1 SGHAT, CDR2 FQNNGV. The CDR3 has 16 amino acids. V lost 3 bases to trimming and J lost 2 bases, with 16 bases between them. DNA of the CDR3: TGTGCCAGCAGCTTTTCTGCGGCTCCACAACAAGAGACCCAGTACTTC. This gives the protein CASSFSAAPQQETQYF.

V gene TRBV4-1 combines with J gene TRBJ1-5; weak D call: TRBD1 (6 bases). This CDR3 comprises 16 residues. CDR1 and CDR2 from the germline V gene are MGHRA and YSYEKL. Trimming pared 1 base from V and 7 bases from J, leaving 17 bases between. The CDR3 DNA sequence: TGCGCCAGCAGCCAAGTACGAGGGGGTGAGGGGCAGCCCCAGCATTTT. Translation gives CASSQVRGGEGQPQHF.

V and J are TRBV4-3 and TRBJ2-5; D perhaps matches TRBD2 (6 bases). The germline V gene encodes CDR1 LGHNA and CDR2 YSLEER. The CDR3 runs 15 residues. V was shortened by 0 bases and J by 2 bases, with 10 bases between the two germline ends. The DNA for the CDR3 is TGCGCCAGCAGCCAAGAGCGGGGTACTCAAGAGACCCAGTACTTC. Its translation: CASSQERGTQETQYF.

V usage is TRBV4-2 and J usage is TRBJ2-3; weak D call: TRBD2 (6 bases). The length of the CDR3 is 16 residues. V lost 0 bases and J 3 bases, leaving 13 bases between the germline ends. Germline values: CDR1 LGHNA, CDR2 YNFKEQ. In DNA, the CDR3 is TGTGCCAGCAGCCAAGAGGGGCGGGAATGGACAGATACGCAGTATTTT. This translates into CASSQEGREWTDTQYF.

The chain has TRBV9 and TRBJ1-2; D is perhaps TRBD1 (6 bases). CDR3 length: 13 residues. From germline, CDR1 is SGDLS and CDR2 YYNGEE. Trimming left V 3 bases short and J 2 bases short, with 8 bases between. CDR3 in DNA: TGTGCCAGCAGCGGAGGACAGAACTATGGCTACACCTTC. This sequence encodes CASSGGQNYGYTF.

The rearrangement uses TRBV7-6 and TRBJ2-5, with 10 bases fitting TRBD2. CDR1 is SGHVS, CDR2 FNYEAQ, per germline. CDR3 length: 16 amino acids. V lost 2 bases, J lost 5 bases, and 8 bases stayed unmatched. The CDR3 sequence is CASSLLGAGGQETQYF. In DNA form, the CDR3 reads TGTGCCAGCAGCTTATTGGGAGCGGGGGGGCAGGAGACCCAGTACTTC.

The CDR3 bases are TGCGCCACCTCCGCCGGGGGGTCCGTAGATACGCAGTATTTT. Its protein product is CATSAGGSVDTQYF. The rearrangement uses TRBV5-1 and TRBJ2-3; 7 nucleotides align to TRBD2. V was clipped by 9 bases and J by 5 bases; unmatched bases: 12. From germline, CDR1 is SGHRS and CDR2 YFSETQ. The CDR3 is 14 amino acids.

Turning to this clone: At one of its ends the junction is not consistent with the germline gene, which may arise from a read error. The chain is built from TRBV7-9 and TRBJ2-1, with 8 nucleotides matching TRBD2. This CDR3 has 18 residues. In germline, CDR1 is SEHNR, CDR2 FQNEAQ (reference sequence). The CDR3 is CSSTLEAGGSLSYNEQFF. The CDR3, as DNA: TGTTCCAGCACCTTAGAGGCGGGGGGCTCTCTATCCTACAATGAGCAGTTCTTC.

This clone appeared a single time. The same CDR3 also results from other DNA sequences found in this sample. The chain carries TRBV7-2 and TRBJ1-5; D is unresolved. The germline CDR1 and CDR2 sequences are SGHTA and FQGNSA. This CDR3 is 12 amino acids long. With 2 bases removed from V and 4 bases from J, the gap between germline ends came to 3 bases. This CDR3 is CASSLYNQPQHF. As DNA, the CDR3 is TGTGCCAGCAGCTTATATAATCAGCCCCAGCATTTT.

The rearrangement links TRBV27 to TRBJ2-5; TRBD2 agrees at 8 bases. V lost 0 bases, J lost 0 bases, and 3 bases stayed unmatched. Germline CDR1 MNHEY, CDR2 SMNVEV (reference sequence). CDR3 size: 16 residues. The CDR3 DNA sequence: TGTGCCAGCAGTTTATCAACTAGCGGATACCAAGAGACCCAGTACTTC. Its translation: CASSLSTSGYQETQYF.

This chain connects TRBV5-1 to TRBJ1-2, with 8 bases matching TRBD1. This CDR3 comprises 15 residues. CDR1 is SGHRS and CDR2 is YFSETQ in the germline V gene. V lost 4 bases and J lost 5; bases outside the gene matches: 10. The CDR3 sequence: CASSGNRGWSYGYTF. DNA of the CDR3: TGCGCCAGCAGCGGAAACAGGGGGTGGTCATATGGCTACACCTTC.

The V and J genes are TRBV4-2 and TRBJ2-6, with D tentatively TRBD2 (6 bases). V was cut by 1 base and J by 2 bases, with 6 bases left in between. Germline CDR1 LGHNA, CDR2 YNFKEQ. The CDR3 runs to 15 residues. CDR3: CASSQAGAGANVLTF. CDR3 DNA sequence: TGTGCCAGCAGCCAAGCGGGGGCTGGGGCCAACGTCCTGACTTTC.

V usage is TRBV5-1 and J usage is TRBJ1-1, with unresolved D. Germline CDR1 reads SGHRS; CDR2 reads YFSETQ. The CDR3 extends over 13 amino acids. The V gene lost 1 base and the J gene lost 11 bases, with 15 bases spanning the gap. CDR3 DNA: TGCGCCAGCAGCTTGACGACAATGGGTGACGCTTTCTTT. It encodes CASSLTTMGDAFF. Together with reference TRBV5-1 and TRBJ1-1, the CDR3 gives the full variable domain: KAGVTQTPRYLIKTRGQQVTLSCSPISGHRSVSWYQQTPGQGLQFLFEYFSETQRNKGNFPGRFSGRQFSNSRSEMNVSTLELGDSALYLCASSLTTMGDAFFGQGTRLTVV.

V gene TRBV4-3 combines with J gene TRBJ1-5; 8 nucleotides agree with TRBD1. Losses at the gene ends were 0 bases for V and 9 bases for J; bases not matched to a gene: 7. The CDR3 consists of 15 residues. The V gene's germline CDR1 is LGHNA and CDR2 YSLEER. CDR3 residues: CASSQERQGALPQHF. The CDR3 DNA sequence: TGCGCCAGCAGCCAAGAACGTCAGGGGGCTCTGCCCCAGCATTTT.

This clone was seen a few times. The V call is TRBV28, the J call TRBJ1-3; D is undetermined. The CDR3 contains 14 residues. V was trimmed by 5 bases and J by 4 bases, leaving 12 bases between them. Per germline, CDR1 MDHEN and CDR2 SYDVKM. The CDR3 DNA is TGTGCCAGCAGTCGCTTGTCCCAGGGAAACACCATATATTTT. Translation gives CASSRLSQGNTIYF.

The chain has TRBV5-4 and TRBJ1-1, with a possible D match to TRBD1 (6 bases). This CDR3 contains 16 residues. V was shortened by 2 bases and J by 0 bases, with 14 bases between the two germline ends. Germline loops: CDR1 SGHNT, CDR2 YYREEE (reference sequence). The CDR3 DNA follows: TGTGCCAGCAGCTTTCCAGGGGCGCCAGTGAACACTGAAGCTTTCTTT. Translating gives CASSFPGAPVNTEAFF. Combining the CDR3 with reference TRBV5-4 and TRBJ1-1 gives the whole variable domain ETGVTQSPTHLIKTRGQQVTLRCSSQSGHNTVSWYQQALGQGPQFIFQYYREEENGRGNFPPRFSGLQFPNYSSELNVNALELDDSALYLCASSFPGAPVNTEAFFGQGTRLTVV.